The rows below give T cell receptor beta chains drawn from one sample of a study of cytomegalovirus exposure and HLA in healthy donors. The repertoire was sequenced with immunoSEQ multiplex PCR; TCRdb's copy has only in-frame clones and lacks some. The sample includes 110,000 or so clones, around four fifths seen only once; the top ten take 7.5% to 10%. The sample comprised PBMCs. These receptors originate from a woman in her thirties or forties in good health and CMV-seropositive. Each CDR3 is given with its conserved first and last residue. D genes are given only for firm matches. Not all rows give a size; the values are once, few, many and, for expanded clones, a class.

D gene	V gene	J gene	clone size	CDR3 protein	CDR3 DNA
NA	TRBV7-9	TRBJ2-1	NA	CASSLWTEYNEQFF	TGTGCCAGCAGCCTCTGGACTGAGTACAATGAGCAGTTCTTC
NA	TRBV7-2	TRBJ2-3	NA	CASSPQIISTDTQYF	TGTGCCAGCAGCCCGCAGATTATTAGCACAGATACGCAGTATTTT
NA	TRBV5-8	TRBJ2-3	NA	CASSPLPGRFTDTQYF	TGTGCCAGCAGCCCGTTGCCGGGGAGGTTCACAGATACGCAGTATTTT
TRBD2	TRBV5-1	TRBJ2-7	NA	CASSLMTSGSSYEQYF	TGCGCCAGCAGCTTAATGACTAGCGGGAGCTCCTACGAGCAGTACTTC
TRBD2	TRBV4-1	TRBJ2-7	few	CASSQAGGRASHEQYF	TGCGCCAGCAGCCAAGCGGGCGGGAGGGCCTCTCACGAGCAGTACTTC
NA	TRBV28	TRBJ1-5	NA	CASSLIGRGQRSNQPQHF	TGTGCCAGCAGTTTAATCGGCAGGGGACAACGTAGCAATCAGCCCCAGCATTTT
NA	TRBV10-3	TRBJ1-6	NA	CAISDSVRVIGSPLHF	TGTGCCATCAGTGACAGCGTTCGGGTAATCGGTTCACCCCTCCACTTT
TRBD2	TRBV4-1	TRBJ2-7	NA	CASSQEGLAGTAYEQYF	TGCGCCAGCAGCCAAGAGGGACTAGCGGGAACTGCCTACGAGCAGTACTTC
NA	TRBV18	TRBJ1-2	NA	CASSPTDGFRDGYTF	TGTGCCAGCTCCCCTACCGATGGGTTTCGGGATGGCTACACCTTC
NA	TRBV6-5	TRBJ1-1	NA	CASSYHAMNTEAFF	TGTGCCAGCAGTTACCATGCGATGAACACTGAAGCTTTCTTT
TRBD1	TRBV27	TRBJ2-6	NA	CASSATGAGANVLTF	TGTGCCAGCAGTGCGACAGGGGCTGGGGCCAACGTCCTGACTTTC
NA	TRBV20-1	TRBJ1-2	NA	CSAGQTWCYTF	TGCAGTGCTGGACAGACCTGGTGCTACACCTTC
TRBD2	TRBV6-5	TRBJ2-5	NA	CATQKTSAQETQYF	TGTGCCACCCAGAAAACTAGCGCTCAAGAGACCCAGTACTTC
NA	TRBV11-2	TRBJ2-2	NA	CASSLPGSNTGELFF	TGTGCCAGCAGCTTACCGGGGTCGAACACCGGGGAGCTGTTTTTT
NA	TRBV28	TRBJ2-7	NA	CASSLPGQKQYF	TGTGCCAGCAGTTTACCCGGACAGAAGCAGTACTTC
TRBD2	TRBV19	TRBJ2-7	NA	CASSTVAGEGEQYF	TGTGCCAGTAGTACAGTAGCGGGAGAGGGTGAGCAGTACTTC
NA	TRBV28	TRBJ1-5	few	CASQGPLNQPQHF	TGTGCCAGTCAGGGTCCCCTCAATCAGCCCCAGCATTTT
NA	TRBV5-1	TRBJ1-1	NA	CASTRYSDTEAFF	TGCGCCAGCACCCGCTATTCGGACACTGAAGCTTTCTTT
NA	TRBV6-1	TRBJ1-1	NA	CASSVLNTEAFF	TGTGCCAGCAGCGTTCTTAACACTGAAGCTTTCTTT